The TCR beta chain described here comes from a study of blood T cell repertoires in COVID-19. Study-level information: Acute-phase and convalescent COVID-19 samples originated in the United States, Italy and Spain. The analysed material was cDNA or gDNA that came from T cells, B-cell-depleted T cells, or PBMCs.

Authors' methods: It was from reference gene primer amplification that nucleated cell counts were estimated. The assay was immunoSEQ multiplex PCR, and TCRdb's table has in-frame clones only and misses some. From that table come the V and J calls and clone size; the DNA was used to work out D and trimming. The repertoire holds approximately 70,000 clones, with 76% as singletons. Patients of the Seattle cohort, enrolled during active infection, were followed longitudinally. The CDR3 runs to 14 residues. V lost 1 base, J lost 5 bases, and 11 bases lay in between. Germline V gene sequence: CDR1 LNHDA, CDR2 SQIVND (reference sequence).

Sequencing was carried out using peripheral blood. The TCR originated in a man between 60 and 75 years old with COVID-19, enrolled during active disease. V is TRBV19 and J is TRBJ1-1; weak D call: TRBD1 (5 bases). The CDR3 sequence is CASSIGRGGTEAFF. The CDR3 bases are TGTGCCAGTAGTATAGGCCGGGGGGGTACTGAAGCTTTCTTT.